These 19 T cell receptor beta chains were all obtained from the same sample, sequenced in a study of shared clonotypes between healthy human individuals. Clones were sequenced by immunoSEQ multiplex PCR, and TCRdb holds only the in-frame ones, with some missing. The sample has some 980,000 clones; less than 85% are singletons. Material: memory CD4+ T cells sorted from blood. Subset meaning: CD45RA-negative fraction. The receptors here all came from a man younger than 35 in good health.

The chain employs TRBV5-5 and TRBJ1-5, with D tentatively TRBD1 (6 bases). Germline values: CDR1 SGHKS, CDR2 YYEKEE (reference sequence). The length of the CDR3 is 16 residues. V lost 4 bases, J lost 1 base, and 15 bases lay in between. This CDR3 is CASSQTTGLSNQPQHF. The CDR3 nucleotides read TGTGCCAGCAGCCAAACTACAGGGTTGAGCAATCAGCCCCAGCATTTT.

This clone was found a few times. V gene TRBV6-1 combines with J gene TRBJ1-2; tentatively, D is TRBD1 (6 bases). Trimming pared 8 bases from V and 4 bases from J, leaving 14 bases between. This CDR3 comprises 13 residues. Germline lookup yields CDR1 MNHNS and CDR2 SASEGT. CDR3 bases: TGTGCCAGCGGGCAGGGGCGCAGCTATGGCTACACCTTC. This gives the protein CASGQGRSYGYTF.

The rearrangement joins TRBV19 to TRBJ1-4; D unclear. The CDR3 consists of 14 residues. Per the germline V gene, CDR1 is LNHDA and CDR2 is SQIVND (reference sequence). V was trimmed by 2 bases and J by 6 bases, leaving 10 bases between them. The CDR3 nucleotides are TGTGCCAGTAGTATAAGAATTAGACATGAAAAACTGTTTTTT. Translated, it gives CASSIRIRHEKLFF. The whole variable domain, remainder taken from reference TRBV19 and TRBJ1-4, is DGGITQSPKYLFRKEGQNVTLSCEQNLNHDAMYWYRQDPGQGLRLIYYSQIVNDFQKGDIAEGYSVSREKKESFPLTVTSAQKNPTAFYLCASSIRIRHEKLFFGSGTQLSVL.

The rearrangement links TRBV10-3 to TRBJ1-1, with TRBD1 matching over 9 bases. With V trimmed by 4 bases and J by 5 bases, 5 bases remained unmatched. Germline CDR1 ENHRY, CDR2 SYGVKD. The length of the CDR3 is 14 residues. DNA of the CDR3: TGTGCCATCAGTGCGAGGACAGGGGAAACTGAAGCTTTCTTT. This gives the protein CAISARTGETEAFF.

This clone was observed once. CDR3 in amino acids: CASMTDGYTF. In DNA, the CDR3 is TGTGCCAGCATGACTGATGGCTACACCTTC. The rearrangement joins TRBV6-6 to TRBJ1-2, with D unresolved. The CDR3 runs to 10 residues. V was pared by 7 bases and J by 6 bases, with 6 bases between. Germline lookup yields CDR1 MNHNY and CDR2 SVGAGI (reference sequence).

The chain recombines TRBV5-5 with TRBJ2-3; 14 bases line up with TRBD2. V was pared by 4 bases and J by 5 bases, with 6 bases of the junction left unmatched. The V gene's germline CDR1 is SGHKS and CDR2 YYEKEE (reference sequence). This CDR3 has 16 amino acids. CDR3 sequence reads: CASSAGLAGAVDTQYF. The CDR3 DNA sequence: TGTGCCAGCAGCGCGGGACTAGCGGGAGCAGTAGATACGCAGTATTTT.

The chain couples TRBV19 to TRBJ2-6; 13 bases agree with TRBD2. CDR1 LNHDA and CDR2 SQIVND come from the germline V gene (reference sequence). With V trimmed by 0 bases and J by 2 bases, 4 bases remained unmatched. This CDR3 region has 19 residues. The CDR3 coding sequence is TGTGCCAGTAGTATAGAAAGTACTAGCGGGAGGGCTGGGGCCAACGTCCTGACTTTC. Its protein is CASSIESTSGRAGANVLTF.

Regarding this clone: This may come from a read error, since a much larger clone is one base off. This same CDR3 is encoded by further DNA sequences in the sample. The chain is built from TRBV9 and TRBJ1-1; possibly TRBD1 for D (5 bases). Germline V lookup: CDR1 SGDLS, CDR2 YYNGEE. The CDR3 has 13 amino acids. CDR3 region: CASSVRWGAEAFF. The DNA for the CDR3 is TGCGCCAGCAGCGTAAGGTGGGGCGCTGAAGCTTTCTTT.

This chain joins TRBV18 and TRBJ1-6; D is perhaps TRBD1 (6 bases). This CDR3 comprises 16 residues. CDR1 is KGHSH, CDR2 LQKENI, per germline. V lost 3 bases to trimming and J lost 5 bases, with 14 bases between them. The CDR3 bases are TGTGCCAGCTCACCGAATCGGGGGCCAAATAATTCACCCCTCCACTTT. Translated, it gives CASSPNRGPNNSPLHF. Full variable domain (outside the CDR3, taken from reference TRBV18 and TRBJ1-6): NAGVMQNPRHLVRRRGQEARLRCSPMKGHSHVYWYRQLPEEGLKFMVYLQKENIIDESGMPKERFSAEFPKEGPSILRIQQVVRGDSAAYFCASSPNRGPNNSPLHFGNGTRLTVT.

This clone was seen only a few times. The CDR3 is CASSLERFQETQYF. The CDR3 DNA is TGTGCCAGCAGCTTGGAGCGGTTCCAAGAGACCCAGTACTTC. V and J are TRBV5-6 and TRBJ2-5; a possible D gene is TRBD2 (5 bases). This CDR3 spans 14 amino acids. Germline V gene lookup returns CDR1 SGHDT and CDR2 YYEEEE. V was shortened by 0 bases and J by 1 base, with 7 bases between the two germline ends.

This sequence joins TRBV28 and TRBJ1-3; D call uncertain. The germline V and J ends were trimmed by 2 bases and 9 bases, with 20 bases remaining between them. Per the germline V gene, CDR1 is MDHEN and CDR2 is SYDVKM. The CDR3 length is 16 residues. The CDR3 nucleotides are TGTGCCAGCAGTTTACCTCAGGCGGCGCTCGGAGGCACCATATATTTT. It encodes CASSLPQAALGGTIYF. The variable domain in full, with the rest retrieved from reference TRBV28 and TRBJ1-3, is DVKVTQSSRYLVKRTGEKVFLECVQDMDHENMFWYRQDPGLGLRLIYFSYDVKMKEKGDIPEGYSVSREKKERFSLILESASTNQTSMYLCASSLPQAALGGTIYFGEGSWLTVV.

With respect to this clone: A much larger clonotype is one base distant, so this may be a read error. The chain couples TRBV5-5 to TRBJ1-1, with a weak D call TRBD1 (6 bases). Germline V CDR1 and CDR2: SGHKS, YYEKEE (reference sequence). This CDR3 comprises 13 residues. With 2 bases removed from V and 4 bases from J, the gap between germline ends came to 9 bases. CDR3 sequence reads: CASSFGGGTEAFF. DNA for the CDR3: TGTGCCAGCAGCTTTGGGGGCGGCACTGAAGCTTTCTTT.

The J gene is TRBJ2-6, the V gene TRBV4-1; tentative D call: TRBD1 (5 bases). The CDR3 is made up of 17 amino acids. The V end was cut by 1 base, the J end by 0 bases, with 10 bases between. CDR1 MGHRA and CDR2 YSYEKL come from the germline V gene. The CDR3 region has the DNA TGCGCCAGCAGCCAAGTTTACAGGAACTCTGGGGCCAACGTCCTGACTTTC. It encodes CASSQVYRNSGANVLTF.

This clone appeared a single time. The CDR3 nucleotides read TGTGCCAGTAGTACGGGACTAGCGGGAGATCAGTACTTC. This codes for CASSTGLAGDQYF. This chain uses TRBV19 with TRBJ2-5; 14 bases are a match to TRBD2. V trimming: 4 bases; J trimming: 11 bases; junction bases outside the gene matches: 3. The CDR3 is 13 amino acids. CDR1 and CDR2 (germline): LNHDA, SQIVND (reference sequence). The full variable domain, completed using reference TRBV19 and TRBJ2-5, is DGGITQSPKYLFRKEGQNVTLSCEQNLNHDAMYWYRQDPGQGLRLIYYSQIVNDFQKGDIAEGYSVSREKKESFPLTVTSAQKNPTAFYLCASSTGLAGDQYFGPGTRLLVL.

The CDR3 nucleotides are TGCGCCAGCAGCTCGACCGGTTACACAGATACGCAGTATTTT. Protein product: CASSSTGYTDTQYF. This sequence joins TRBV5-1 and TRBJ2-3; D uncertain. V was shortened by 3 bases and J by 2 bases, with 10 bases between the two germline ends. Germline CDR1 is SGHRS and CDR2 is YFSETQ. The CDR3 contains 14 residues.

The chain couples TRBV4-1 to TRBJ2-1, with 12 bases identical to TRBD2. Trimming removed 1 base from V and 3 bases from J; junction bases left unmatched: 1. Germline V gene sequence: CDR1 MGHRA, CDR2 YSYEKL. The CDR3 has 16 residues. The CDR3 DNA sequence: TGCGCCAGCAGCCAAGTACTAGCGGGAGGCTACAATGAGCAGTTCTTC. Translating gives CASSQVLAGGYNEQFF.

V and J are TRBV5-1 and TRBJ2-7, with 8 bases lining up with TRBD1. Germline values: CDR1 SGHRS, CDR2 YFSETQ. V shed 2 bases and J 4 bases; nucleotides not matched to a gene: 17. This CDR3 has 18 amino acids. The CDR3 nucleotides are TGCGCCAGCAGCTTAGAGGGAGCCCCGCAGACAGGGGAATACGAGCAGTACTTC. As protein: CASSLEGAPQTGEYEQYF.

The chain joins TRBV7-9 to TRBJ1-2; D gene unclear. Germline CDR1 SEHNR, CDR2 FQNEAQ (reference sequence). V was pared by 5 bases and J by 0 bases, with 13 bases between. This CDR3 contains 15 residues. DNA of the CDR3: TGTGCCAGCAGCCCACCGGACGGCCCTAACTATGGCTACACCTTC. This gives the protein CASSPPDGPNYGYTF.

The CDR3 region is CASSMVQGSETQYF. The DNA for the CDR3 is TGTGCCAGTAGTATGGTACAGGGCAGTGAGACCCAGTACTTC. The chain uses TRBV19 and TRBJ2-5; tentatively, D is TRBD1 (6 bases). CDR3 length equals 14 residues. V lost 3 bases and J lost 5, with 13 bases in between. Per the germline V gene, CDR1 is LNHDA and CDR2 is SQIVND (reference sequence).